This T cell receptor beta chain was found in a study of cytomegalovirus exposure and HLA in healthy donors (dated by TCRdb to the late 2010s). With respect to the entire study: An earlier analysis of more than 550 of the donors reported over 250 Gb of sequence data and 100 million to 120 million unique TCR beta sequences obtained from 150 million to 200 million T cells. An early release covering just under 650 HLA-typed donors comprised 250 to 350 gigabases of sequencing data and around 86 million unique TCR sequences. The genetic ancestry cluster associated with self-reported Caucasian donors included 81% of the roughly 400 genotyped donors. The study aimed to test whether signatures of past pathogen exposure could be identified by cataloging public T cell receptors. The T cell repertoires of under 750 subjects were profiled by immunosequencing and related to cytomegalovirus serostatus. In addition to the first cohort of 666 subjects, a separate validation cohort of 130 or so different subjects was used. The study combined high-throughput TCR immunosequencing, statistical association of individual TCRs with disease status, and machine learning to predict cytomegalovirus infection status. A later analysis re-examined previously published TCR beta repertoires from more than 550 donors and added high-resolution HLA genotyping to investigate patterns of TCR occurrence. Rather than drawing on any new phenotypic data, the later analysis identified candidate immune exposures from TCR beta sequences and the way those sequences occurred across donors. To decide whether each TCR beta V gene segment behaved as functional or pseudogenic, an earlier analysis of some 570 of the donors relied on high-throughput TCR beta sequencing. Donor age, sex, ethnicity and CMV serostatus were collected together with the repertoire data. A later genetic analysis used genome-wide SNP genotypes for about 55% of the 666 donors, treating that subset as a discovery cohort. Every discovery cohort repertoire had been produced on one sequencing platform. HLA typing covered class I and class II loci at four-digit resolution. Typing coverage varied by locus: about 620-630 donors for A, B, C, DRB1 and DQB1; approximately 560 for DQA1; over 600 for DPA1; under 490 for DPB1. Four or five DR-DQ haplotypes were handled as single units for association and clustering because linkage in the cohort was strong. On average, around 240,000 unique TCR beta nucleotide sequences were sequenced per donor among a few hundred genotyped donors of the cohort, with roughly 18% of those sequences being non-productive. Study-wide conclusions, independent of this receptor: A later analysis found that TCR association rates varied across HLA loci, with DRB1 alleles showing the most associated TCRs and HLA-C alleles the fewest. This cohort had only TCR beta chains sequenced, and the lack of alpha or paired-chain data limited which features could be detected. A total of 164 TCR beta chains were listed by the study as associated with cytomegalovirus. In an earlier analysis of under 600 of the donors, most TCR beta V segments were observed in productive rearrangements about 90% or about 30% of the time, broadly matching IMGT annotations. Across donors, most TCR sequences were observed very rarely, whereas some public TCRs were present in many individuals. Because the 87-base-pair reads could not distinguish some IMGT-functional V segments, including TRBV6-2 and TRBV6-3, those segments were excluded. Because HLA typing was unavailable for some donors at each locus, only the typed subset was used in association tests. A later analysis reported that several top co-occurrence clusters appeared linked to parvovirus B19, influenza, CMV and Epstein-Barr virus. A later analysis associated 15,000 to 20,000 TCR beta sequences with specific HLA alleles at a false discovery rate of 0.05. Strong co-occurrence of HLA alleles, especially DR and DQ, made assigning TCR associations to individual alleles difficult. Because counts were too low, about 18 rarely observed V segments, including chromosome 9 orphons, were excluded from the earlier analysis of about 500 of the donors. The authors suggested that the approach could potentially be generalized to other disease states and immunological phenotypes. A later analysis found that HLA-associated TCR beta chains were more clonally expanded and had lower generation probabilities than equally common non-associated chains. Linkage disequilibrium might explain the correlated functional status among segregating V segments, but an unknown experimental factor could not be ruled out. A group of highly shared sequence variants was considered likely to be a technical artifact of the sequencing pipeline. A later genetic analysis associated a missense DCLRE1C variant with V-gene and J-gene trimming of TCR beta chains, and an independent cohort replicated the association. Compared with the roughly 670-donor mean, donors in an Asian-associated ancestry cluster had fewer N-insertions in productive TCRs, according to a later genetic analysis. The classifier was reported to diagnose cytomegalovirus status with high specificity and sensitivity in both the original cohort and the validation cohort. A few of the identified cytomegalovirus-associated TCR beta chains were confirmed in vitro to be specific for cytomegalovirus antigens. Roughly uniform sequencing depth across donors was assumed in presence/absence analyses, although this assumption may not hold. In a later analysis, most CMV-associated TCR beta chains were found to appear HLA-restricted, with HLA associations seemingly driven largely by CMV exposure. A further reported finding was that TCR beta sequences accurately predicted the HLA-A and HLA-B alleles for most subjects in the first cohort. For the cohort, immune exposure information was limited to CMV serostatus.

In the case of this clone: The clone's antigen remains unknown. No quality values exist for individual bases; no much larger clone is one base distant.

The cohort consisted of some 730 healthy bone marrow donors. Cohort members were all nominally healthy when sampled, although unrecorded immune exposures were likely present. The donor tested CMV seropositive and was one of the 289 seropositive cohort members. Each donor provided a peripheral blood sample, and peripheral blood mononuclear cells were used for TCR beta sequencing. The Qiagen DNeasy Blood Extraction Kit was used to extract genomic DNA from the blood cell samples. For CDR1 and CDR2, the germline V gene lists SGHVS and FQNEAQ. The CDR3 goes from the cysteine to the phenylalanine over 15 residues. This entry keeps only the CDR3 DNA: 45 bases, framed from base 1. V is cut by 7 bases and J by 6 bases, and the space between the germline ends is 22 bases. The method behind the library was the immunoSEQ multiplex PCR assay. For the multiplex PCR, a mixture combining 60 forward primers for TCR Vbeta segments and 13 reverse primers for TCR Jbeta segments was used. The CDR3 region of rearranged TCR beta genes was amplified from genomic DNA by a multiplex PCR assay. Amplified TCR beta libraries were sequenced as 87-base-pair reads on the Illumina HiSeq System. In the paper's pipeline: A later analysis tallied tens of millions of unique TCR beta chains across the 660 or so repertoires, and around 10 million of those chains were shared by two or more donors. Raw reads were error-corrected and collapsed into unique sequences with a nearest-neighbor algorithm that merged closely related sequences to remove PCR and sequencing errors. To assign V, D and J gene segments, CDR3 sequences were aligned to IMGT reference sequences. Each retained sequence needed at least a six-nucleotide match to both a V gene segment and a J gene segment. A rearrangement was called productive if the CDR3 had no stop codons and remained in frame with V and J, and every other rearrangement was called non-productive. Following IMGT convention, CDR3 was defined as the stretch from the second conserved V-encoded cysteine up to the conserved J-encoded phenylalanine. Sequences without an unambiguous match to a single V gene segment were excluded from the earlier analysis of 587 of the donors. In an earlier analysis of 450 to 750 of the donors, a V segment was called functional when productive rearrangements were above 56.7%, and segregating when the standard deviation between donors exceeded 5%. A statistical classification framework was built for diagnosing cytomegalovirus status from the catalog of TCR beta chain sequences. In a later analysis, V and J genes were assigned by comparing TCR nucleotide sequences against IMGT/GENE-DB human TR gene sequences. A later analysis assigned CDR3 sequences and most-parsimonious VDJ recombination scenarios with the TCRdist pipeline. In a later analysis, each TCR beta chain was defined by its CDR3 amino acid sequence together with its V-gene family, and reads without a unique V-gene family were excluded. A later analysis removed roughly 590 highly shared, low-generation-probability nucleotide sequences to deal with suspected cross-contamination and a sequencing artifact. For each public chain, a later analysis derived a clonal expansion index from normalized ranks of inferred template counts within each repertoire. Generation probabilities in a later analysis came from a VDJ recombination model fitted to out-of-frame rearrangements, and those results were checked against IGoR. Hypergeometric tests were used in a later analysis to score TCR-TCR, TCR-HLA and TCR-CMV co-occurrence, with a repertoire-size bias correction applied to the TCR pairs. In a later analysis, false discovery rates were estimated by permuting HLA or CMV assignments 20 times. In a later analysis, co-occurring TCRs were grouped using DBSCAN, with TCRdist sequence similarity added in when clustering inside HLA-allele-positive subsets. Co-occurrence clustering excluded repertoires with fewer than 30,000 or more than 120,000 public chains, plus five with anomalous nucleotide sharing. The immuneACCESS repertoire file appears here via TCRdb, limited to in-frame rearrangements. These files lack a portion of the clones; in checked studies, under half of the deficit traces to unresolved V genes, and the cause of the others is not known. D and trimming were read from the DNA, whereas the V and J calls and clone size are those reported in that table. This sample has more than 90,000 clones in its table, and roughly 79% of those were observed once. The ten largest clones take up about 4.4% of the sample.

Recombination connected TRBV7-8 to TRBJ2-7, with TRBD1 as a weak D call on 6 bases. This sequence originates from a woman in her seventies in good health and CMV-seropositive. Material for sequencing was PBMCs. In nucleotides, the sequence is TGTGCCAGCAAGCCCACCTTGGGACAAGAGGGCGAGCAGTACTTC. It translates as CASKPTLGQEGEQYF.